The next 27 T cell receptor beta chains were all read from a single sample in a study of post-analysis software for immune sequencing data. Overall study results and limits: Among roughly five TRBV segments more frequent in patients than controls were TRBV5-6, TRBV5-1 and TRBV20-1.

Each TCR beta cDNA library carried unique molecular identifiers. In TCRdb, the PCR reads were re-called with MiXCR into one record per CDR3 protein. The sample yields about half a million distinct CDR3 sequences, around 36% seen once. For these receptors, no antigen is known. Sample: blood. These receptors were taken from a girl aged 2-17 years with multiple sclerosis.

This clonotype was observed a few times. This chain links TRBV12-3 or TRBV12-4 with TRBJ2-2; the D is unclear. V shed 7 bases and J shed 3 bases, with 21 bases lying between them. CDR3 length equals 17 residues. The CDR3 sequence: CASTFVRSHLDTGELFF. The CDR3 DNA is TGTGCCAGCACCTTCGTTAGGTCGCACTTAGACACCGGGGAGCTGTTTTTT.

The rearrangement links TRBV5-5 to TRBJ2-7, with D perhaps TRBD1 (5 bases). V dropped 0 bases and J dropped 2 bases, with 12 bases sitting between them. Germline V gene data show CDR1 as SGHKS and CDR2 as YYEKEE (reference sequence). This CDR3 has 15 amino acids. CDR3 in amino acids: CASSLAQAGPYEQYF. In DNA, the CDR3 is TGTGCCAGCAGCTTGGCCCAAGCAGGGCCCTACGAGCAGTACTTC.

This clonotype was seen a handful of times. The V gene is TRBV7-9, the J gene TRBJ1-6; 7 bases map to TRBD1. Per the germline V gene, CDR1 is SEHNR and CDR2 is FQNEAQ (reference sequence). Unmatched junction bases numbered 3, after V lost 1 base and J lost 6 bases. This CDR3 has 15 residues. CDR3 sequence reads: CASSLVDRVNSPLHF. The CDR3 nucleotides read TGTGCCAGCAGCTTAGTAGACAGGGTTAATTCACCCCTCCACTTT.

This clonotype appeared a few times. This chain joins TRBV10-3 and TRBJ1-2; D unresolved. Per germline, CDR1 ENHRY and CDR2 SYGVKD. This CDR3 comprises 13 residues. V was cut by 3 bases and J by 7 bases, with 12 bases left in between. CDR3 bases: TGTGCCATCAGTGATCCCTCCCCCGGTGGCTACACCTTC. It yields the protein CAISDPSPGGYTF.

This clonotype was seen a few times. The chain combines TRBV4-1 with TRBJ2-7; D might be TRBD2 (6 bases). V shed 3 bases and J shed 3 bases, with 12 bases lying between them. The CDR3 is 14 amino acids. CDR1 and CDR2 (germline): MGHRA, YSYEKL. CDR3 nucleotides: TGCGCCAGCAGCCACCCAGGAGGGAGCTACGAGCAGTACTTC. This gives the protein CASSHPGGSYEQYF.

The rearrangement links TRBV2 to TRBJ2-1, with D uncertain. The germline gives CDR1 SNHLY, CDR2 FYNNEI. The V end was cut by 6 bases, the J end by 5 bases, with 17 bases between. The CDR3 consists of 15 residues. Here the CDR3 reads CASRTRPDPDNEQFF. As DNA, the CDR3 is TGTGCCAGCAGGACCCGACCGGACCCCGACAATGAGCAGTTCTTC.

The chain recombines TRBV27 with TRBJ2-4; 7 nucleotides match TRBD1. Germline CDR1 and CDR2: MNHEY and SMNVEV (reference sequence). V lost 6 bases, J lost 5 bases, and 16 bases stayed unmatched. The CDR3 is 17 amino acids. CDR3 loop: CASSKGTVDGTQNIQYF. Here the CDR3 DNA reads TGTGCCAGCAGCAAAGGGACAGTAGATGGCACGCAAAACATTCAGTACTTC.

CDR3 residues: CASSVSGAWRDTQYF. The DNA for the CDR3 is TGTGCCAGCAGTGTATCTGGGGCCTGGAGGGACACGCAGTATTTT. J is TRBJ2-3 and V is TRBV6-4, with a tentative D call TRBD2 (6 bases). This CDR3 comprises 15 residues. Per the germline V gene, CDR1 is MRHNA and CDR2 is SNTAGT. V dropped 4 bases and J dropped 9 bases, with 20 bases sitting between them.

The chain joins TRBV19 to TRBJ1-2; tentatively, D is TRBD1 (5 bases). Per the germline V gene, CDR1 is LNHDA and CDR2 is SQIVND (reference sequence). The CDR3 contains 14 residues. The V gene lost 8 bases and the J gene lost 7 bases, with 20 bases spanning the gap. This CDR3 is CASAGTVKATGYTF. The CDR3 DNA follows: TGTGCCAGTGCAGGGACCGTTAAAGCTACTGGCTACACCTTC.

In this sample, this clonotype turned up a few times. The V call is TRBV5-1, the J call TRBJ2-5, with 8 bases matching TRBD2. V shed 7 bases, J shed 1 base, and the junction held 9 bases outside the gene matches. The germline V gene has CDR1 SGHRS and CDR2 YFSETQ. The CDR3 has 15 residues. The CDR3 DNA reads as TGCGCCAGCGGTAGCGGGGACCGCTCCCAAGAGACCCAGTACTTC. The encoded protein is CASGSGDRSQETQYF.

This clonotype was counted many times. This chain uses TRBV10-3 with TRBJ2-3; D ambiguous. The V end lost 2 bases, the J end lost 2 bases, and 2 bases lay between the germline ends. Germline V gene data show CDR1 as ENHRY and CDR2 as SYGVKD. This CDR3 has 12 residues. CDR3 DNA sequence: TGTGCCATCAGTGAGAACACAGATACGCAGTATTTT. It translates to CAISENTDTQYF.

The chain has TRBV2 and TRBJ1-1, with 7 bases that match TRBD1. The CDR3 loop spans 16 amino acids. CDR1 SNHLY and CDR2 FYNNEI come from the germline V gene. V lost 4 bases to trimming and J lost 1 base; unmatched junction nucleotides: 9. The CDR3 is CASSGDRDYPNTEAFF. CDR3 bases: TGTGCCAGCAGTGGGGACAGAGACTATCCGAACACTGAAGCTTTCTTT.

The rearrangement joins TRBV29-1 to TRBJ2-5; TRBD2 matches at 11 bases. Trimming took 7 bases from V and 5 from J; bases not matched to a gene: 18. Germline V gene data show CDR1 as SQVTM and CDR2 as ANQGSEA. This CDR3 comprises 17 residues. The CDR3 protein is CSAGPRRASGGSETQYF. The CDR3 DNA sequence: TGCAGCGCTGGGCCCCGGAGGGCTAGCGGGGGGAGTGAGACCCAGTACTTC.

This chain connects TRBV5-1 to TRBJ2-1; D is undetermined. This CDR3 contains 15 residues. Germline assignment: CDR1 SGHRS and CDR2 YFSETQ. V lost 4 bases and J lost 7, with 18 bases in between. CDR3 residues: CASSILLDGSNEQFF. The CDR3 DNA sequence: TGCGCCAGCAGCATACTCTTGGACGGGTCTAATGAGCAGTTCTTC.

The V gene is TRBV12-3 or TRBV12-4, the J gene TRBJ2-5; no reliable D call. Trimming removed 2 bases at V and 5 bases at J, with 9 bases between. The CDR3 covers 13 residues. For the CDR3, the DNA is TGTGCCAGCAGTTTAAAGGGTTGGGAGACCCAGTACTTC. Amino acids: CASSLKGWETQYF.

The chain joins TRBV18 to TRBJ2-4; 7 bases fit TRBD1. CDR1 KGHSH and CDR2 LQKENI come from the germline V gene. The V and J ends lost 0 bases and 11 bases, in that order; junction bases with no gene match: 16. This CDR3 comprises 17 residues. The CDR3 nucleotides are TGTGCCAGCTCACCACCCACGGACAGGCCTTTTAGGGGGCTTCAGTACTTC. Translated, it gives CASSPPTDRPFRGLQYF.

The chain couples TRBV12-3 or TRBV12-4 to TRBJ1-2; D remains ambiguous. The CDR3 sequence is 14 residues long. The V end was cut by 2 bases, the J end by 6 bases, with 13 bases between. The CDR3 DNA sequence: TGTGCCAGCAGTTTAATAGAGGGCTGGGATGGCTACACCTTC. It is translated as CASSLIEGWDGYTF.

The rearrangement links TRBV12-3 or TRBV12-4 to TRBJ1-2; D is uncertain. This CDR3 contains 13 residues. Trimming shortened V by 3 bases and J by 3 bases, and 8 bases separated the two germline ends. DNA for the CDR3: TGTGCCAGCAGTTTTGGTGTCGACTATGGCTACACCTTC. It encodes CASSFGVDYGYTF.

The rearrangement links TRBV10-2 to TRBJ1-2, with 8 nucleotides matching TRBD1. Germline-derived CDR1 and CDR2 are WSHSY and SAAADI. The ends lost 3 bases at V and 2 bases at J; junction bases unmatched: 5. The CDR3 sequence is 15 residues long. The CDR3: CASSDPTGDNYGYTF. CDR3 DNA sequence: TGCGCCAGCAGTGACCCGACAGGGGACAACTATGGCTACACCTTC.

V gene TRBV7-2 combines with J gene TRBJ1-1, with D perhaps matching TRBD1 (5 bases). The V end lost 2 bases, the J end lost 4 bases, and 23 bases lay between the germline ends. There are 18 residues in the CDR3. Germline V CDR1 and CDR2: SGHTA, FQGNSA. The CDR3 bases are TGTGCCAGCAGCTTAACCCCTCCGCTTGTCGGGGGAGGCACTGAAGCTTTCTTT. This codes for CASSLTPPLVGGGTEAFF.

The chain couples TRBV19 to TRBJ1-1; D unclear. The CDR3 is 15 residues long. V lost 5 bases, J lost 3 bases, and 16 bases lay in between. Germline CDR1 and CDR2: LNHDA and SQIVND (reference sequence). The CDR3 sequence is CASSPPWSPDTEAFF. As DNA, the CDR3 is TGTGCCAGTAGTCCCCCCTGGTCTCCCGACACTGAAGCTTTCTTT.

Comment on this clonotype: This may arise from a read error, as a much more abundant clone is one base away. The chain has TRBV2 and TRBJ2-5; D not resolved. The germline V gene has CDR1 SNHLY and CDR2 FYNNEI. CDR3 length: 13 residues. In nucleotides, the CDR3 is TGTGTCAGCATCGGGCACTTGGAAGAGACCCAGTACTTC. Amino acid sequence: CVSIGHLEETQYF.

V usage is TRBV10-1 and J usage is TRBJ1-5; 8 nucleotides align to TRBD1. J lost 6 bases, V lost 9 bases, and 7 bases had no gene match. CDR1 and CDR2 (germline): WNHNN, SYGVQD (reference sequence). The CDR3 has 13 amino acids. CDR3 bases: TGCGCCAGTGGGACAGGCCTCGGTCAGCCCCAGCATTTT. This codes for CASGTGLGQPQHF.

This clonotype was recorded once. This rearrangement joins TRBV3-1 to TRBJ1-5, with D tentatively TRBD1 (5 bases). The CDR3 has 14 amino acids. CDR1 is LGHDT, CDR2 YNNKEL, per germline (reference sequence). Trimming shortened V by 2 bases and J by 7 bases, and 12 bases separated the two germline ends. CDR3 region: CASSQSEQVQPQHF. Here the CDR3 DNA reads TGTGCCAGCAGCCAATCCGAACAGGTGCAGCCCCAGCATTTT.

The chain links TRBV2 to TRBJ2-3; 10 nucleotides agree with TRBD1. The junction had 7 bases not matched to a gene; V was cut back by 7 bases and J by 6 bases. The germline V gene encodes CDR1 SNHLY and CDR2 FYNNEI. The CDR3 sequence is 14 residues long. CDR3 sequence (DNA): TGTGCCAGCAAAAGACAGGGGGCTGGGGATACGCAGTATTTT. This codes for CASKRQGAGDTQYF.

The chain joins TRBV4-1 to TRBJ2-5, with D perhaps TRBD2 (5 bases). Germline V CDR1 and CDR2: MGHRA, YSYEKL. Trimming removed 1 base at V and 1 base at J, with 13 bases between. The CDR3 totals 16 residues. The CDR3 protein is CASSQGGADLQETQYF. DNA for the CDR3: TGCGCCAGCAGCCAAGGGGGAGCGGACCTCCAAGAGACCCAGTACTTC.

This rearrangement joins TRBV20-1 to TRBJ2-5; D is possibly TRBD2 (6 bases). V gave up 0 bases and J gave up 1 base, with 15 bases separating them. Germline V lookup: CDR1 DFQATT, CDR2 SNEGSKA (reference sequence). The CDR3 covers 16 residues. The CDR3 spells CSARDYLARRQETQYF. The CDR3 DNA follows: TGCAGTGCTAGAGACTATCTAGCGAGGCGCCAAGAGACCCAGTACTTC.